This is a list of T cell receptor beta chains from one sample in a study of T cell responses to AZD1222 COVID-19 vaccine. Profiling relied on immunoSEQ multiplex PCR, and the TCRdb table lists in-frame clones only, not all of them. The table lists over 150,000 clones, roughly nine tenths of them singletons. Specimen: peripheral blood, collected on day 0 of AZD1222 vaccination. Receptors were obtained from an adult in good health. The CDR3 runs from the conserved cysteine through the conserved F or W.

CDR3aa: CASSYSGLARNEQFF
v_gene: TRBV6-2/TRBV6-3
j_gene: TRBJ2-1
len: 15

CDR3aa: CASSLPQGSNYGYTF
v_gene: TRBV4-2
j_gene: TRBJ1-2
len: 15

CDR3aa: CASSIGLAPQETQYF
v_gene: TRBV19
j_gene: TRBJ2-5
len: 15

CDR3aa: CASSGGSTDTQYF
v_gene: TRBV12-3/TRBV12-4
j_gene: TRBJ2-3
len: 13

CDR3aa: CATSASGQGVAGELFF
v_gene: TRBV24-1
j_gene: TRBJ2-2
len: 16

CDR3aa: CASSEAGTGNNSPLHF
v_gene: TRBV2
j_gene: TRBJ1-6
len: 16

CDR3aa: CASSLARRETQYF
v_gene: TRBV12-3/TRBV12-4
j_gene: TRBJ2-5
len: 13

CDR3aa: CASSFRTGGPQETQYF
v_gene: TRBV7-9
j_gene: TRBJ2-5
len: 16

CDR3aa: CASSLSYRAYSGNTIYF
v_gene: TRBV27
j_gene: TRBJ1-3
len: 17

CDR3aa: CASSLSGAMESYKGMNTEAFF
v_gene: TRBV27
j_gene: TRBJ1-1
len: 21

CDR3aa: CASSLRVSGEPGDTQYF
v_gene: TRBV7-9
j_gene: TRBJ2-3
len: 17

CDR3aa: CASSPGQGNSPLHF
v_gene: TRBV7-9
j_gene: TRBJ1-6
len: 14

CDR3aa: CASSQDGTVSGNTIYF
v_gene: TRBV3-1/TRBV3-2
j_gene: TRBJ1-3
len: 16

CDR3aa: CASSQEGVGEGTYEQYF
v_gene: TRBV4-1
j_gene: TRBJ2-7
len: 17

CDR3aa: CASSLRAGREAFF
v_gene: TRBV27
j_gene: TRBJ1-1
len: 13

CDR3aa: CASSLDGTDEETQYF
v_gene: TRBV5-1
j_gene: TRBJ2-5
len: 15

CDR3aa: CASSPAGDPSSEQYF
v_gene: TRBV9
j_gene: TRBJ2-7
len: 15

CDR3aa: CASSLATGGPLGEQFF
v_gene: TRBV11-2
j_gene: TRBJ2-1
len: 16

CDR3aa: CASSLGGLFIQYF
v_gene: TRBV28
j_gene: TRBJ2-4
len: 13

CDR3aa: CAWSSEQAGGYTF
v_gene: TRBV30
j_gene: TRBJ1-2
len: 13

CDR3aa: CASSSTGTGGVYGYTF
v_gene: TRBV19
j_gene: TRBJ1-2
len: 16

CDR3aa: CASSGQAGGEQYF
v_gene: TRBV11-2
j_gene: TRBJ2-7
len: 13

CDR3aa: CASSSEIGQPQHF
v_gene: TRBV7-9
j_gene: TRBJ1-5
len: 13

CDR3aa: CASSHLGQGGNQPQHF
v_gene: TRBV4-2
j_gene: TRBJ1-5
len: 16

CDR3aa: CASADGGYTGELFF
v_gene: TRBV19
j_gene: TRBJ2-2
len: 14

CDR3aa: CASSTEGGLAGISQETQYF
v_gene: TRBV11-2
j_gene: TRBJ2-5
len: 19

CDR3aa: CASSQGQGSYGYTF
v_gene: TRBV4-3
j_gene: TRBJ1-2
len: 14

CDR3aa: CASSSGTSGGSTDTQYF
v_gene: TRBV11-3
j_gene: TRBJ2-3
len: 17

CDR3aa: CASSSPGQLGTGEQFF
v_gene: TRBV7-3
j_gene: TRBJ2-1
len: 16

CDR3aa: CASRTGQGSGGELFF
v_gene: TRBV27
j_gene: TRBJ2-2
len: 15

CDR3aa: CSASGGGNYGYTF
v_gene: TRBV20-1
j_gene: TRBJ1-2
len: 13

CDR3aa: CAWSHASGVMGTQYF
v_gene: TRBV30
j_gene: TRBJ2-3
len: 15

CDR3aa: CASSSPGDSNQPQHF
v_gene: TRBV2
j_gene: TRBJ1-5
len: 15

CDR3aa: CASSAQAGTYNEQFF
v_gene: TRBV7-9
j_gene: TRBJ2-1
len: 15

CDR3aa: CAIPALGSSSGNTIYF
v_gene: TRBV6-4
j_gene: TRBJ1-3
len: 16

CDR3aa: CASSLRGLDTGELFF
v_gene: TRBV6-5
j_gene: TRBJ2-2
len: 15

CDR3aa: CASSYLGGRGEAFF
v_gene: TRBV6-5
j_gene: TRBJ1-1
len: 14

CDR3aa: CASSAGTVRRETQYF
v_gene: TRBV19
j_gene: TRBJ2-5
len: 15

CDR3aa: CASSYGRMGYEQYF
v_gene: TRBV6-2/TRBV6-3
j_gene: TRBJ2-7
len: 14

CDR3aa: CSASPRASGGAYEQYF
v_gene: TRBV20-1
j_gene: TRBJ2-7
len: 16

CDR3aa: CASSFRTGSNTGELFF
v_gene: TRBV11-2
j_gene: TRBJ2-2
len: 16

CDR3aa: CASSLDDRGNSPLHF
v_gene: TRBV11-2
j_gene: TRBJ1-6
len: 15

CDR3aa: CSARVGNEQFF
v_gene: TRBV20-1
j_gene: TRBJ2-1
len: 11

CDR3aa: CASSLVGGNEQYF
v_gene: TRBV7-3
j_gene: TRBJ2-7
len: 13

CDR3aa: CSAIGQGNYGYTF
v_gene: TRBV29-1
j_gene: TRBJ1-2
len: 13

CDR3aa: CASSWYQGSGANVLTF
v_gene: TRBV7-9
j_gene: TRBJ2-6
len: 16

CDR3aa: CASSYSRIVVEQYF
v_gene: TRBV6-6
j_gene: TRBJ2-7
len: 14

CDR3aa: CASSPRRGNTEAFF
v_gene: TRBV5-8
j_gene: TRBJ1-1
len: 14

CDR3aa: CASSPTTGRSRYGYTF
v_gene: TRBV7-2
j_gene: TRBJ1-2
len: 16

CDR3aa: CASTPRRGPSYNEQFF
v_gene: TRBV5-6
j_gene: TRBJ2-1
len: 16

CDR3aa: CSAGGFNEQFF
v_gene: TRBV20-1
j_gene: TRBJ2-1
len: 11

CDR3aa: CATRPGQTTSDYTF
v_gene: TRBV15
j_gene: TRBJ1-2
len: 14

CDR3aa: CASSPRLTSGNTIYF
v_gene: TRBV9
j_gene: TRBJ1-3
len: 15

CDR3aa: CSVAEGGNQPQHF
v_gene: TRBV29-1
j_gene: TRBJ1-5
len: 13

CDR3aa: CASSSSGGSSGANVLTF
v_gene: TRBV4-2
j_gene: TRBJ2-6
len: 17

CDR3aa: CASSLVGEETQYF
v_gene: TRBV5-1
j_gene: TRBJ2-5
len: 13

CDR3aa: CASSLASDTQYF
v_gene: TRBV5-4
j_gene: TRBJ2-3
len: 12